The T cell receptor (beta chain) under discussion was sequenced for a study of shared clonotypes between healthy human individuals. Findings of the study overall: The researchers took only blood, and tissue repertoires probably look different.

A deep-level run was used for the assay. The authors split each subset's genomic DNA evenly across several immunoSEQ plates. TCRdb keeps only in-frame clones here, not all; method: immunoSEQ multiplex PCR. The repertoire consists of fewer than 3 million clones, with roughly 92% occurring once and the leading ten covering approximately 0.4%. Comment on this clone: Its antigen remains unidentified.

CD4+ cell separation produced CD45RA+ naive and CD45RA-negative memory subsets. This CDR3 spans 17 amino acids. Germline V gene lookup returns CDR1 SGHKS and CDR2 YYEKEE (reference sequence). After removal of 3 bases from V and 0 bases from J, the junction contained 9 bases not matched to a gene. The source of this sequence is a man aged 18 to 29 in good health. Some clones in this sample may be carry-over from other donors' samples. The sequenced sample consisted of naive CD4+ T cells from PBMCs. Described subset: CD45RA+ positively selected. The chain joins TRBV5-5 to TRBJ2-7; 10 nucleotides match TRBD2. This chain's CDR3 is CASSSRTSGRSSYEQYF. The CDR3 region has the DNA TGTGCCAGCAGCTCACGGACTAGCGGCAGATCCTCCTACGAGCAGTACTTC.